Listed below are T cell receptor beta chains from one sample, sequenced in a study of Graves' ophthalmopathy and Graves' hyperthyroidism. TCRdb reprocessed the multiplex PCR reads via MiXCR and lists one record per CDR3 protein. Seen here are about 500,000 distinct CDR3 sequences, about an eighth observed once, and the top ten hold over 7.5%. The sequenced sample consisted of blood. The receptors were gathered from a woman younger than 45 with Graves' ophthalmopathy. The CDR3 runs from the conserved cysteine through the conserved F or W.

j_call v_call cdr3_aa
TRBJ1-2 TRBV10-3 CAISEGGNYGYTF
TRBJ1-2 TRBV14 CASSQDSGTNYGYTF
TRBJ1-1 TRBV4-1 CASSQVWTGGTEAFF
TRBJ1-5 TRBV7-6 CASSLATGGFNQPQHF
TRBJ1-1 TRBV19 CASTSSGGQTEAFF
TRBJ2-7 TRBV28 CASKLTQGRHEQYF
TRBJ2-7 TRBV29-1 CSVRTGSYEQYF
TRBJ2-2 TRBV30 CAWSVDPRNTGELFF
TRBJ1-5 TRBV20-1 CSARVGGVGYSNQPQHF
TRBJ1-3 TRBV18 CASSPLGRLASGNTIYF
TRBJ2-6 TRBV6-5 CASRRLATSVSVLTF
TRBJ2-2 TRBV3-1 CASSHGGTVDTGELFF
TRBJ1-1 TRBV3-1 CASSPTARMMNTEAFF
TRBJ1-1 TRBV2 CASDGTGVLGTGDTEAFF
TRBJ1-6 TRBV12-3/TRBV12-4 CASSPKSYNSPLHF
TRBJ1-3 TRBV4-2 CASSQDRGFSGNTIYF
TRBJ2-7 TRBV19 CASSTRTKTGEQYF
TRBJ1-1 TRBV7-6 CASSLSQARKLVSEAFF
TRBJ2-5 TRBV30 CAHNGTSSRGQETQYF
TRBJ2-7 TRBV9 CASSVGETSGTAEQYF
TRBJ1-5 TRBV6-2/TRBV6-3 CASSRGVYSNQPQHF
TRBJ2-2 TRBV6-5 CASSSPGQSNTGELFF
TRBJ1-2 TRBV15 CATSRDSLDRSGGYTF
TRBJ2-7 TRBV28 CASSRLAGGREQYF
TRBJ2-7 TRBV30 CAWSVRQGGYEQYF